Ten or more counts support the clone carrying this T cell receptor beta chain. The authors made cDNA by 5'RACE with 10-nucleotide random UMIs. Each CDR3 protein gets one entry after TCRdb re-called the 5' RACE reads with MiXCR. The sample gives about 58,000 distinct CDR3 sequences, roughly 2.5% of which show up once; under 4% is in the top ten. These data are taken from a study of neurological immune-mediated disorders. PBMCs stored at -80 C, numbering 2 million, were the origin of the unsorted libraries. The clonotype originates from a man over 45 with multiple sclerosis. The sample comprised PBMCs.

The CDR3, as DNA: TGTGCCAGCAGCCGCGGACGAGGCGTGTATTTT. Amino acid sequence: CASSRGRGVYF. The chain employs TRBV7-2 and TRBJ2-3, with D hard to call. The CDR3 loop spans 11 amino acids. V shed 5 bases and J shed 14 bases, with 14 bases lying between them. Germline CDR1 SGHTA, CDR2 FQGNSA.